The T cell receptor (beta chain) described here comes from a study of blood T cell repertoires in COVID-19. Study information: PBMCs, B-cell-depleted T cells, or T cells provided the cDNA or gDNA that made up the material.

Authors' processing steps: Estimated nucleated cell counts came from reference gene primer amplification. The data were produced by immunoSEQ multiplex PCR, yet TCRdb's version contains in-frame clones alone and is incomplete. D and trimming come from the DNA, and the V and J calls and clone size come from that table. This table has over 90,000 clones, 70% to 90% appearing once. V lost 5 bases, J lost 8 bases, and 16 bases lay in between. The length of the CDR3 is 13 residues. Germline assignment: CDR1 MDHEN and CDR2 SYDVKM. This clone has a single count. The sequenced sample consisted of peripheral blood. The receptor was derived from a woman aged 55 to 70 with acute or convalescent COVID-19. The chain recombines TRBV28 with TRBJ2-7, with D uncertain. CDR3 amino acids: CASSLDVPRQQYF. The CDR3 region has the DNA TGTGCCAGCAGTCTGGATGTGCCCAGGCAGCAGTACTTC.